The 3 T cell receptor beta chains below come from one sample, sequenced in a study of T cells in women clearing cervical HPV infection. The repertoire was sequenced with immunoSEQ multiplex PCR; TCRdb's copy has only in-frame clones and lacks some. This repertoire includes just over 20,000 clones. Sequenced material: blood buffy coat. These receptors came from a woman aged 18 to 75 with a cervical HPV16 infection that either progressed to CIN3+ or cleared (not recorded which).

On this clone: Read data end 3 residues before the CDR3 end; the end is taken from the germline J gene. The chain uses TRBV5-1 and TRBJ2-2; tentatively, D is TRBD1 (6 bases). Trimming shortened V by 3 bases and J by 1 base, and 10 bases separated the two germline ends. CDR3 length: 15 amino acids. Germline V CDR1 and CDR2: SGHRS, YFSETQ. The CDR3 sequence: CASSSGTLNTGELFF. CDR3 bases read: TGCGCCAGCAGCTCCGGGACACTGAACACCGGGGAG. Looking up the rest from reference TRBV5-1 and TRBJ2-2 gives the full variable domain: KAGVTQTPRYLIKTRGQQVTLSCSPISGHRSVSWYQQTPGQGLQFLFEYFSETQRNKGNFPGRFSGRQFSNSRSEMNVSTLELGDSALYLCASSSGTLNTGELFFGEGSRLTVL.

Of note for this clone: The read terminates 3 residues ahead of where the CDR3 ends, so the germline J gene completes it. The chain links TRBV19 to TRBJ2-3; 9 bases match TRBD1. Germline V gives CDR1 LNHDA, CDR2 SQIVND (reference sequence). The CDR3 spans 14 residues. The part of the CDR3 DNA that was read is TGTGCCAGTAGCTACAGGGGGCCGGGGCAGCCG. Its translation is CASSYRGPGQP. The whole CDR3 sequence is CASSYRGPGQPQYF.

This CDR3 reads CSAQAAGAGDEQFF. The covered CDR3 bases are TGCAGTGCTCAGGCGGCCGGGGCAGGGGATGAG. This chain links TRBV20-1 with TRBJ2-1, with TRBD1 as a possible D gene (6 bases). The read gets to within 3 residues of the CDR3 end, and the germline J gene fills in the rest. The V end was cut by 5 bases, the J end by 8 bases, with 19 bases between. The CDR3 has 14 residues. Per germline, CDR1 DFQATT and CDR2 SNEGSKA (reference sequence).